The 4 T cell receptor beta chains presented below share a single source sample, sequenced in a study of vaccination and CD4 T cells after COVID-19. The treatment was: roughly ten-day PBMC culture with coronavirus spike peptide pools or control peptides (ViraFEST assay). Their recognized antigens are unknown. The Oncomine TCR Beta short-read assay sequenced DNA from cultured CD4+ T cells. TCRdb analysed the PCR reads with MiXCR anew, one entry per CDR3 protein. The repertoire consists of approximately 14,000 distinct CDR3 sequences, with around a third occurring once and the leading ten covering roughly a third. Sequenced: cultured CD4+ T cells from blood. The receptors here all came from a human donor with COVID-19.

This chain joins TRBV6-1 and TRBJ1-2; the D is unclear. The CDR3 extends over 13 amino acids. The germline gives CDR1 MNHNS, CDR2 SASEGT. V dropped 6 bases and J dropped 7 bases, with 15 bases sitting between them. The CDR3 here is CASSPAGSLGYTF. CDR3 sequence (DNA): TGTGCCAGCAGCCCCGCAGGTAGTCTTGGCTACACCTTC.

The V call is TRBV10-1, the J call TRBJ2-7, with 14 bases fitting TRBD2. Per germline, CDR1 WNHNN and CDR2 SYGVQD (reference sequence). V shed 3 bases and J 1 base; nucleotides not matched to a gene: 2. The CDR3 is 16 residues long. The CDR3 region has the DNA TGCGCCAGCAGTGATGGACTAGCGGGGGGTTCCTACGAGCAGTACTTC. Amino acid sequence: CASSDGLAGGSYEQYF.

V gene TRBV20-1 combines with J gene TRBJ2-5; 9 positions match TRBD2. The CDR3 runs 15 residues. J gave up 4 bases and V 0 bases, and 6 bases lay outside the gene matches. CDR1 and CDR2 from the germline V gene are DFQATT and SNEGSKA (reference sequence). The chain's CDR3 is CSAREASGVGETQYF. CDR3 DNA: TGCAGTGCTAGAGAGGCTAGCGGGGTGGGAGAGACCCAGTACTTC.

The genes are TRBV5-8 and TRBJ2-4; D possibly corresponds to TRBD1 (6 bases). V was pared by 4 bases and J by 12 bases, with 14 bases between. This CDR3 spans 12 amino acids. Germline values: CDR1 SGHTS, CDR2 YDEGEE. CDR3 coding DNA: TGTGCCAGCAGCGTGGACAGTCCGACTCAGTACTTC. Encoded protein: CASSVDSPTQYF. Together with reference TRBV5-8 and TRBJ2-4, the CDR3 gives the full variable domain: EAGVTQSPTHLIKTRGQQATLRCSPISGHTSVYWYQQALGLGLQFLLWYDEGEERNRGNFPPRFSGRQFPNYSSELNVNALELEDSALYLCASSVDSPTQYFGAGTRLSVL.